These 11 T cell receptor beta chains were all obtained from the same sample, sequenced in a study of control samples from healthy donors and cancer patients. Assay used: immunoSEQ multiplex PCR; TCRdb lists only in-frame clones, some missing. The table includes fewer than 85,000 clones, about nine tenths detected once. The sequenced sample was blood. These receptors were collected from a man aged 25-45 years in good health.

The CDR3 sequence: CASSGARGETEAFF. Written as DNA, the CDR3 is TGTGCCAGCAGCGGCGCCAGGGGAGAAACTGAAGCTTTCTTT. The chain carries TRBV2 and TRBJ1-1; tentative D call: TRBD1 (6 bases). The CDR3 has 14 amino acids. Germline CDR1 is SNHLY and CDR2 is FYNNEI. Trimming took off 6 bases at V and 5 bases at J, with 16 bases between the two ends.

The chain couples TRBV24-1 to TRBJ1-1; D perhaps matches TRBD1 (6 bases). CDR3 size: 12 residues. Trimming pared 9 bases from V and 4 bases from J, leaving 11 bases between. Looked up from germline, CDR1 is KGHDR and CDR2 is SFDVKD. The CDR3 coding sequence is TGTGCCACCGCACAGGGAGGCACTGAAGCTTTCTTT. Translation gives CATAQGGTEAFF.

CDR3 amino acids: CATSDLRGRGATGELFF. For the CDR3, the DNA is TGTGCCACCAGTGATTTGAGGGGCAGGGGAGCCACCGGGGAGCTGTTTTTT. The chain employs TRBV24-1 and TRBJ2-2, with D possibly matching TRBD1 (6 bases). V lost 0 bases to trimming and J lost 4 bases, with 14 bases between them. The CDR3 has 17 residues. CDR1 and CDR2 from the germline V gene are KGHDR and SFDVKD.

The rearrangement uses TRBV4-1 and TRBJ1-2; TRBD1 is a possible D gene (6 bases). This CDR3 spans 15 amino acids. CDR1 is MGHRA, CDR2 YSYEKL, per germline. Deletions cut 1 base from V and 5 bases from J, with 14 bases between. The CDR3 reads CASSQGSQGLYGYTF. The CDR3 DNA reads as TGCGCCAGCAGCCAAGGGTCGCAGGGGCTGTATGGCTACACCTTC.

Details on this clone: Other DNA sequences in the sample encode the same CDR3. V is TRBV3-1 (or the pseudogene TRBV3-2) and J is TRBJ1-2; D gene ambiguous. Trimming cost V 1 base and J 4 bases, with 7 bases left between them. Germline CDR1 reads LGHDT; CDR2 reads YNNKEL (reference sequence). The CDR3 totals 13 residues. The DNA for the CDR3 is TGTGCCAGCAGCCAAGGCCCCCTCTATGGCTACACCTTC. It encodes CASSQGPLYGYTF.

The V call is TRBV30, the J call TRBJ1-1, with D possibly matching TRBD1 (6 bases). V was trimmed by 4 bases and J by 3 bases, leaving 6 bases between them. The V gene's germline CDR1 is GTSNPN and CDR2 SVGIG (reference sequence). The CDR3 totals 11 residues. The chain's CDR3 is CAWTGDTEAFF. In DNA form, the CDR3 reads TGTGCCTGGACAGGGGACACTGAAGCTTTCTTT.

CDR3 sequence reads: CASSQDSYTQYF. CDR3 nucleotide sequence: TGTGCCAGCAGCCAAGACAGCTATACGCAGTATTTT. The genes are TRBV6-5 and TRBJ2-3; tentative D call: TRBD1 (5 bases). The V end was cut by 6 bases, the J end by 7 bases, with 11 bases between. CDR1 and CDR2 (germline): MNHEY, SVGAGI. The CDR3 runs to 12 residues.

The chain is built from TRBV6-6 and TRBJ2-7; D possibly corresponds to TRBD1 (7 bases). This CDR3 has 15 amino acids. Germline values: CDR1 MNHNY, CDR2 SVGAGI (reference sequence). V was cut by 0 bases and J by 5 bases, with 14 bases left in between. The CDR3 DNA is TGTGCCAGCAGTTACTCCAGACAGGGAGGCGACGAGCAGTACTTC. It translates to CASSYSRQGGDEQYF.

This clone appeared a single time. The genes are TRBV25-1 and TRBJ1-2; TRBD1 is a possible D gene (5 bases). The CDR3 loop spans 11 amino acids. CDR1 and CDR2 (germline): MGHDK, SYGVNS. V lost 4 bases to trimming and J lost 7 bases, with 7 bases between them. CDR3 loop: CASSARVGYTF. The DNA of the CDR3 is TGTGCCAGCAGTGCCAGGGTTGGCTACACCTTC.

The chain recombines TRBV6-6 with TRBJ1-1, with D perhaps matching TRBD1 (5 bases). The CDR3 runs 15 residues. The V and J ends lost 8 bases and 4 bases respectively, with 20 bases between them. The V gene's germline CDR1 is MNHNY and CDR2 SVGAGI (reference sequence). The CDR3 nucleotides read TGTGCCAGCTCGCGGGGCGCCTCCGGGGGCACTGAAGCTTTCTTT. Amino acid sequence: CASSRGASGGTEAFF.

The chain combines TRBV7-2 with TRBJ2-3; possibly TRBD1 for D (5 bases). The CDR3 sequence is 14 residues long. Trimming removed 3 bases at V and 6 bases at J, with 13 bases between. The V gene's germline CDR1 is SGHTA and CDR2 FQGNSA. The CDR3 sequence: CASSFYVTGDTQYF. The CDR3 bases are TGTGCCAGCAGCTTTTATGTCACAGGCGATACGCAGTATTTT. The variable domain in full, completed from reference TRBV7-2 and TRBJ2-3, reads GAGVSQSPSNKVTEKGKDVELRCDPISGHTALYWYRQSLGQGLEFLIYFQGNSAPDKSGLPSDRFSAERTGGSVSTLTIQRTQQEDSAVYLCASSFYVTGDTQYFGPGTRLTVL.